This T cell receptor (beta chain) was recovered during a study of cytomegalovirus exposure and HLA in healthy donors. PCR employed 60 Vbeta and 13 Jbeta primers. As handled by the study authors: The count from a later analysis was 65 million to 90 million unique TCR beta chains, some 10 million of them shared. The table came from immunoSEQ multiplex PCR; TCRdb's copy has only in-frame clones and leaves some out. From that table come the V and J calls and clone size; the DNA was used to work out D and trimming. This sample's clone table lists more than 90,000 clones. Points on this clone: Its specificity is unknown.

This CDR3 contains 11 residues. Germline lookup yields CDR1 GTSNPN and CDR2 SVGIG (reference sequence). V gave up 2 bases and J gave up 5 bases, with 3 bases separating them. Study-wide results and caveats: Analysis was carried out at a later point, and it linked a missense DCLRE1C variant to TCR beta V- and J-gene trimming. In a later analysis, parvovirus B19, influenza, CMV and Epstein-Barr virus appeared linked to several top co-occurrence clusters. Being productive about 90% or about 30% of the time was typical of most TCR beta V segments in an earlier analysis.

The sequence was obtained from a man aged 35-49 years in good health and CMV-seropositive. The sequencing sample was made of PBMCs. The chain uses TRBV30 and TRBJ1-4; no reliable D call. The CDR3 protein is CAWSLNEKLFF. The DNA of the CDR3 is TGTGCCTGGAGTTTAAATGAAAAACTGTTTTTT.